This TCR beta chain was identified during a study of blood T cell repertoires in COVID-19. Across the whole study: Sites in the United States, Italy and Spain provided acute and convalescent COVID-19 samples. In each case, the material was cDNA or gDNA derived from T cells, B-cell-depleted T cells, or PBMCs.

In the original analysis: How many nucleated cells were present was estimated from reference gene primer amplification. Using immunoSEQ multiplex PCR, the repertoire was profiled, and TCRdb retains in-frame clones only, with some absent. The D gene and trimming were derived from the DNA, and the V and J assignments and clone size from that table. The table has more than 95,000 clones, about 80% seen once. From germline, CDR1 is SGHTA and CDR2 FQGTGA. The CDR3 has 13 amino acids. V was shortened by 1 base and J by 9 bases, with 10 bases between the two germline ends. The TCR was taken from an elderly woman with active or convalescent COVID-19. The sequencing sample was made of peripheral blood. V gene TRBV7-3 combines with J gene TRBJ2-1; D is ambiguous. CDR3 DNA sequence: TGTGCCAGCAGCTTAAAATTTTATAGTGAGCAGTTCTTC. It encodes CASSLKFYSEQFF.